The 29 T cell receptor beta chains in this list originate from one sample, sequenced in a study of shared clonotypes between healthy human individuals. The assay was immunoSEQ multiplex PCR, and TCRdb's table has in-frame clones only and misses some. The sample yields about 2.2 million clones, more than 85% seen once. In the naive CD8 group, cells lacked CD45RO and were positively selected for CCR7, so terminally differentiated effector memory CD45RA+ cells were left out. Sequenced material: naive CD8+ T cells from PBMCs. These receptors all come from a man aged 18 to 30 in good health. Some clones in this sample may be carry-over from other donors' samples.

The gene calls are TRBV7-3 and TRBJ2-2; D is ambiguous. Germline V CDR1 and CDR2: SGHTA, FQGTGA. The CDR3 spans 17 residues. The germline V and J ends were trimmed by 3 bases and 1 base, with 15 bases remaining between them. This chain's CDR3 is CASSFSRITRNTGELFF. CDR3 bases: TGTGCCAGCAGCTTTTCGCGGATAACAAGGAACACCGGGGAGCTGTTTTTT. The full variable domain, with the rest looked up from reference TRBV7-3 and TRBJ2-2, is GAGVSQTPSNKVTEKGKYVELRCDPISGHTALYWYRQSLGQGPEFLIYFQGTGAADDSGLPNDRFFAVRPEGSVSTLKIQRTERGDSAVYLCASSFSRITRNTGELFFGEGSRLTVL.

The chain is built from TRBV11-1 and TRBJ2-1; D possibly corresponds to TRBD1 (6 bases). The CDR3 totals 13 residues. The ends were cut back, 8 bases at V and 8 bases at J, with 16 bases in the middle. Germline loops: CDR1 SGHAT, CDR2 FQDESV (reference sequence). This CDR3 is CASGRTGPDEQFF. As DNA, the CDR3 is TGTGCCAGCGGACGAACAGGGCCCGATGAGCAGTTCTTC.

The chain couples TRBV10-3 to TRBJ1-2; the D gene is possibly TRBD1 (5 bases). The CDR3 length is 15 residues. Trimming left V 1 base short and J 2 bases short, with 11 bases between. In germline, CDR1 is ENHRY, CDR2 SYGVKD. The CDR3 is CAISEWGGINYGYTF. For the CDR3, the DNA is TGTGCCATCAGTGAGTGGGGGGGTATCAACTATGGCTACACCTTC.

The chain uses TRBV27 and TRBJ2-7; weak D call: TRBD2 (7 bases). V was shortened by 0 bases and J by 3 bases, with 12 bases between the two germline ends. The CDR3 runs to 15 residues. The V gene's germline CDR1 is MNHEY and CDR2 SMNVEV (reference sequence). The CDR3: CASSLSGGANYEQYF. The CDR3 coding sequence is TGTGCCAGCAGTTTATCGGGGGGGGCCAACTACGAGCAGTACTTC.

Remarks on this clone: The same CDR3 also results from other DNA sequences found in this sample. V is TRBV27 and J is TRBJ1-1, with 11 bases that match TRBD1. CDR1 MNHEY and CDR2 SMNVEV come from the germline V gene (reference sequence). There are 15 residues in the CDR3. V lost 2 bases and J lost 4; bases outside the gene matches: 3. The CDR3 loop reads CASSLLGTGGTEAFF. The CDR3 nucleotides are TGTGCCAGCAGTTTACTCGGGACAGGGGGCACTGAAGCTTTCTTT.

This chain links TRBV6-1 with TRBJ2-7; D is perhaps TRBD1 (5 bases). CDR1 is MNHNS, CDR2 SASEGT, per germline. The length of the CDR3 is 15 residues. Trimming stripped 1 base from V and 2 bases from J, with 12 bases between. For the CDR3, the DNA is TGTGCCAGCAGTGAAGGACAGATCGGACCCTACGAGCAGTACTTC. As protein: CASSEGQIGPYEQYF.

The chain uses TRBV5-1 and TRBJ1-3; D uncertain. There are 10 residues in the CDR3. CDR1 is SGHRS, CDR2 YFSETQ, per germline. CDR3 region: CARSGNTIYF. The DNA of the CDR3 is TGCGCTCGCTCTGGAAACACCATATATTTT.

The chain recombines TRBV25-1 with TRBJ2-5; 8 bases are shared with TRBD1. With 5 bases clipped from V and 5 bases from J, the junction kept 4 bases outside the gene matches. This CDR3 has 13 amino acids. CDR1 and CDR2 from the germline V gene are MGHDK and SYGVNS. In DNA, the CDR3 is TGTGCCAGCAGTCTCAGGGGGCACGAGACCCAGTACTTC. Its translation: CASSLRGHETQYF.

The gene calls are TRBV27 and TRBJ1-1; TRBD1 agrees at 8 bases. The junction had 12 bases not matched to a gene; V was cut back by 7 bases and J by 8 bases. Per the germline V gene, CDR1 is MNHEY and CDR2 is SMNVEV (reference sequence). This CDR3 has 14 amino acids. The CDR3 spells CASTSAGTGQEAFF. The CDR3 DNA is TGTGCCAGCACCTCAGCCGGGACAGGACAAGAAGCTTTCTTT.

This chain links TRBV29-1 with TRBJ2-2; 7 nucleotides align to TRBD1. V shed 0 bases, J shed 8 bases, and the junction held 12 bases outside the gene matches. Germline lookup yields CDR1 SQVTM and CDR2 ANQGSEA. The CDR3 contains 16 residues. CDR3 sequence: CSVEDVKGAVAGELFF. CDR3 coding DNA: TGCAGCGTTGAAGATGTCAAGGGGGCGGTTGCGGGGGAGCTGTTTTTT.

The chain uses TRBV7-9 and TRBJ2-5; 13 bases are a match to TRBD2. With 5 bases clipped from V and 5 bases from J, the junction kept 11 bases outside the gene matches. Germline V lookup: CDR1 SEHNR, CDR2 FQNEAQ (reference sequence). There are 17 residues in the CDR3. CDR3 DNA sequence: TGTGCCAGCAGCGACACTAGCGGGAGGGCCTTCGCGGAGACCCAGTACTTC. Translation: CASSDTSGRAFAETQYF.

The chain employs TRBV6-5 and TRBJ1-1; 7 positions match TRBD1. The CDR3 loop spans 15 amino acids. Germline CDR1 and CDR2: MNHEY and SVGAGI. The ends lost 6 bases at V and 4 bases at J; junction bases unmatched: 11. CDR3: CASRASRGTGTEAFF. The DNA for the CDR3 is TGTGCCAGCAGAGCGAGCAGGGGGACCGGCACTGAAGCTTTCTTT.

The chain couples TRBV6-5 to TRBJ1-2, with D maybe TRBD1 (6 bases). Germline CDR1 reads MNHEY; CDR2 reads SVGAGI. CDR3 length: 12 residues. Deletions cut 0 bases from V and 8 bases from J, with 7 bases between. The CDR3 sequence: CASSYSGAGYTF. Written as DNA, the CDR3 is TGTGCCAGCAGTTACTCGGGGGCCGGCTACACCTTC.

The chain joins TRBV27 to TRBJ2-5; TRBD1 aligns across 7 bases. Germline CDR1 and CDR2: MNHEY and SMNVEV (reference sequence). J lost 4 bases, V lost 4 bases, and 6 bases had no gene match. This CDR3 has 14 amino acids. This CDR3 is CASSYTGVGETQYF. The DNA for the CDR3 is TGTGCCAGCAGTTACACAGGGGTGGGAGAGACCCAGTACTTC.

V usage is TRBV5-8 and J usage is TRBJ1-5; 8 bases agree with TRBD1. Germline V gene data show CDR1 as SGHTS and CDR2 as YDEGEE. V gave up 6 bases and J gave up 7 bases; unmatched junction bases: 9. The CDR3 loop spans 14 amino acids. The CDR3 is CASTFLGQGQPQHF. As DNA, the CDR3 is TGTGCCAGCACCTTTCTAGGACAGGGACAGCCCCAGCATTTT.

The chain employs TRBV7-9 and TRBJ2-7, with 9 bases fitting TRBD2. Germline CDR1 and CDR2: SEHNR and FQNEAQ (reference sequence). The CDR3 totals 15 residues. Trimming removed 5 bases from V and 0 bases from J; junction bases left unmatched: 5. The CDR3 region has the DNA TGTGCCAGCAGCAGCGGGGGGAATCCCTCCTACGAGCAGTACTTC. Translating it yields CASSSGGNPSYEQYF.

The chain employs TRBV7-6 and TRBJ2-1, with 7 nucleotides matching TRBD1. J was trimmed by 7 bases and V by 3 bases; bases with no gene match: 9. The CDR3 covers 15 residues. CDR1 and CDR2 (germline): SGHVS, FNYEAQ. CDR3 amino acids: CASSFRQGARNEQFF. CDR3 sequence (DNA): TGTGCCAGCAGCTTCCGACAGGGTGCACGGAATGAGCAGTTCTTC.

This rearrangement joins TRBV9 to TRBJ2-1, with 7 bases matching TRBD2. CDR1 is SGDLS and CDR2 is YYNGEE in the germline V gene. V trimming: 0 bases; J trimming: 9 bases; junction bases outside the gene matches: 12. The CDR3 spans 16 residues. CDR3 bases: TGTGCCAGCAGCGTAGTTGGCAGGGAGGGCTACGGTGAGCAGTTCTTC. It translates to CASSVVGREGYGEQFF. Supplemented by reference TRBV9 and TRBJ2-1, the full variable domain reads DSGVTQTPKHLITATGQRVTLRCSPRSGDLSVYWYQQSLDQGLQFLIQYYNGEERAKGNILERFSAQQFPDLHSELNLSSLELGDSALYFCASSVVGREGYGEQFFGPGTRLTVL.

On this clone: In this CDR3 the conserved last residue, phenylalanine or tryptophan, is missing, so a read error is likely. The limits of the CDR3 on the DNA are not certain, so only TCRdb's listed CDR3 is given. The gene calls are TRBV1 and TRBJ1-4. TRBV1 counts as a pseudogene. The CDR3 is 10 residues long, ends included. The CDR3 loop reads CTSSQPKWEA.

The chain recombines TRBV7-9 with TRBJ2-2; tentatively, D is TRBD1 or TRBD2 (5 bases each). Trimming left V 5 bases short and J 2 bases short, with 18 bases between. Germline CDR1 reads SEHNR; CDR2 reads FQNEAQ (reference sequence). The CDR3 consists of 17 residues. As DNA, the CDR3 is TGTGCCAGCAGCCATTACGGGGCATCAAAAAACACCGGGGAGCTGTTTTTT. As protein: CASSHYGASKNTGELFF.

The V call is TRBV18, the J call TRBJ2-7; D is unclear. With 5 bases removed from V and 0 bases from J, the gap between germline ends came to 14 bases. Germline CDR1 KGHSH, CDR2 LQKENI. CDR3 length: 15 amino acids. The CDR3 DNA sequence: TGTGCCAGCTCAGACCCCTATTCAACCTCCTACGAGCAGTACTTC. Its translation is CASSDPYSTSYEQYF. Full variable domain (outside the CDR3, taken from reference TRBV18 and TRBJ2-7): NAGVMQNPRHLVRRRGQEARLRCSPMKGHSHVYWYRQLPEEGLKFMVYLQKENIIDESGMPKERFSAEFPKEGPSILRIQQVVRGDSAAYFCASSDPYSTSYEQYFGPGTRLTVT.

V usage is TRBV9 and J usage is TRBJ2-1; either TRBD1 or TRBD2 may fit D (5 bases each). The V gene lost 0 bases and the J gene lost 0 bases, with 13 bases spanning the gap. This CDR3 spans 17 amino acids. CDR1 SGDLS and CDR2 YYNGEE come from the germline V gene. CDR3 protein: CASSVGGTVSSYNEQFF. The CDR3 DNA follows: TGTGCCAGCAGCGTAGGGGGGACGGTGAGCTCCTACAATGAGCAGTTCTTC.

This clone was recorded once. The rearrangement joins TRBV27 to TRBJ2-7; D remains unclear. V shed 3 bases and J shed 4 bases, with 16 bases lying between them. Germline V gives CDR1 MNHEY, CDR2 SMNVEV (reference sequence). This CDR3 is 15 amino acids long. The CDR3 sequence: CASSLGQGPLYEQYF. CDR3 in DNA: TGTGCCAGCAGTTTGGGCCAAGGTCCCCTTTACGAGCAGTACTTC.

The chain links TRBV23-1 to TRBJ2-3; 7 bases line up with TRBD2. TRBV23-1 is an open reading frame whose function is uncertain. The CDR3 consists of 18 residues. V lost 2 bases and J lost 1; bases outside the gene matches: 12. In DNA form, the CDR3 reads TGCGCCAGCAGTCAACCCCCCGCGACTAGCACCCGCACAGATACGCAGTATTTT. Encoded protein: CASSQPPATSTRTDTQYF.

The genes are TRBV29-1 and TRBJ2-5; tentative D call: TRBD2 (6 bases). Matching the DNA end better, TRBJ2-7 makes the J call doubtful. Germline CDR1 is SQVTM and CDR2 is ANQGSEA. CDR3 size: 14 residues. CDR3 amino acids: CSVDVGDSAYEQYF. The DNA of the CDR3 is TGCAGCGTTGACGTGGGGGACTCAGCGTACGAGCAGTACTTC.

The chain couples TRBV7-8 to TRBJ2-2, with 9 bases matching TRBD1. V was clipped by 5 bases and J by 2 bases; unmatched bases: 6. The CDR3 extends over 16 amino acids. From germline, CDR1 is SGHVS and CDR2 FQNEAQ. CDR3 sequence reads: CASSGGTGINTGELFF. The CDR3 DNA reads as TGTGCCAGCAGCGGGGGGACAGGGATTAACACCGGGGAGCTGTTTTTT.

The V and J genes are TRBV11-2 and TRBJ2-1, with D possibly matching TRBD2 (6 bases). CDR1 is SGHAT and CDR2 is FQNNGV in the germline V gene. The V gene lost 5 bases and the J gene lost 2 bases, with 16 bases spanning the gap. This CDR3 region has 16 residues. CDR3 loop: CASSPPLAGTYNEQFF. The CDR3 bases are TGTGCCAGCAGCCCCCCTCTTGCGGGAACCTACAATGAGCAGTTCTTC.

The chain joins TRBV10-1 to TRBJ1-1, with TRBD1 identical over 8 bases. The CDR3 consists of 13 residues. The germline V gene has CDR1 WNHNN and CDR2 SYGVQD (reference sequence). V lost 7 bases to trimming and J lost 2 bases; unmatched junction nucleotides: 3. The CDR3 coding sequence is TGCGCCAGCAAAGGACAGGGCAACACTGAAGCTTTCTTT. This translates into CASKGQGNTEAFF.

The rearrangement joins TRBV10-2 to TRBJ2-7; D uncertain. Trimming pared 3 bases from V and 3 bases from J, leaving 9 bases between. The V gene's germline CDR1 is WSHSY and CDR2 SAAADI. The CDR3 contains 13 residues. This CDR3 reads CASSEWLVYEQYF. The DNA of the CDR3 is TGCGCCAGCAGTGAATGGCTAGTCTACGAGCAGTACTTC.